These T cell receptor beta chains were read from a single sample in a study of CD4 and CD8 cells across lung adenocarcinoma regions. TCRdb processed the PCR reads anew with MiXCR; each CDR3 protein has one entry. The table has 20,000 to 30,000 distinct CDR3 sequences, approximately 52% seen once. Sequencing was performed on CD4+ T cells from the center of a lung tumor. The receptors were gathered from a male donor with lung adenocarcinoma. The CD4 and CD8 labels of this study may be unreliable. The CDR3 runs from the conserved cysteine through the conserved F or W. A D gene is named only where the DNA matches it firmly. Clone size, where shown, is once, few, many, or a class for clones that have expanded.

V gene: TRBV27
D gene: NA
J gene: TRBJ2-5
clone size: NA
CDR3 length: 14
CDR3 protein: CAGRVHLARETQYF
CDR3 DNA: TGTGCCGGGCGTGTGCATCTAGCCCGAGAGACCCAGTACTTC

V gene: TRBV6-1
D gene: NA
J gene: TRBJ2-1
clone size: NA
CDR3 length: 14
CDR3 protein: CASSLFSRGEGQLW
CDR3 DNA: TGTGCCAGCAGTCTCTTTTCTAGGGGGGAGGGGCAGTTGTGG

V gene: TRBV10-1
D gene: NA
J gene: TRBJ2-2
clone size: once
CDR3 length: 16
CDR3 protein: CASSAGTAVSTGTLFF
CDR3 DNA: TGCGCCAGCAGCGCCGGGACTGCTGTGAGCACAGGGACGCTGTTTTTT

V gene: TRBV10-2
D gene: TRBD1
J gene: TRBJ2-5
clone size: many
CDR3 length: 12
CDR3 protein: CASSTTGGSQYF
CDR3 DNA: TGCGCCAGCAGTACGACAGGGGGGTCCCAGTACTTC

V gene: TRBV27
D gene: NA
J gene: TRBJ2-3
clone size: NA
CDR3 length: 16
CDR3 protein: CASGGIGGRLTDTQYF
CDR3 DNA: TGTGCCAGCGGGGGAATCGGGGGCCGCCTCACAGATACCCAGTATTTC

V gene: TRBV28
D gene: NA
J gene: TRBJ1-4
clone size: many
CDR3 length: 13
CDR3 protein: CASREGGNEKLFF
CDR3 DNA: TGTGCCTCGCGTGAGGGGGGTAATGAAAAACTGTTTTTT

V gene: TRBV30
D gene: NA
J gene: TRBJ2-7
clone size: NA
CDR3 length: 11
CDR3 protein: CAWSHSYEQYF
CDR3 DNA: TGTGCCTGGAGTCATAGTTACGAGCAGTACTTC

V gene: TRBV5-1
D gene: TRBD1
J gene: TRBJ2-3
clone size: few
CDR3 length: 14
CDR3 protein: CASRGQESTDTQYF
CDR3 DNA: TGCGCCAGCCGTGGACAGGAAAGCACAGATACGCAGTATTTT

V gene: TRBV10-1
D gene: NA
J gene: TRBJ2-2
clone size: NA
CDR3 length: 14
CDR3 protein: CAGRQPRSTDTLFF
CDR3 DNA: TGCGCGGGCCGCCAGCCGAGGAGCACAGATACGCTGTTTTTT

V gene: TRBV6-5
D gene: NA
J gene: TRBJ2-3
clone size: NA
CDR3 length: 15
CDR3 protein: CASRLQSVITGTQFF
CDR3 DNA: TGTGCCAGCAGACTCCAGTCCGTGATTACAGGTACGCAGTTTTTT

V gene: TRBV20-1
D gene: TRBD2
J gene: TRBJ2-3
clone size: NA
CDR3 length: 15
CDR3 protein: CSATRWELAADTQYF
CDR3 DNA: TGCAGTGCTACGCGGTGGGAACTAGCGGCAGATACGCAGTATTTT

V gene: TRBV6-1
D gene: NA
J gene: TRBJ2-3
clone size: NA
CDR3 length: 16
CDR3 protein: CASRARGRRAKNTQYF
CDR3 DNA: TGTGCCAGCAGGGCCCGGGGGCGGCGAGCCAAAAACACGCAGTATTTT

V gene: TRBV27
D gene: NA
J gene: TRBJ1-2
clone size: NA
CDR3 length: 11
CDR3 protein: CASSGTRGYTF
CDR3 DNA: TGTGCCAGCAGTGGGACCCGGGGCTACACCTTC

V gene: TRBV12-3/TRBV12-4
D gene: NA
J gene: TRBJ2-3
clone size: many
CDR3 length: 13
CDR3 protein: CAIGPILGDTQYF
CDR3 DNA: TGTGCCATTGGACCAATCCTAGGGGATACGCAGTATTTT

V gene: TRBV10-3
D gene: NA
J gene: TRBJ2-3
clone size: NA
CDR3 length: 13
CDR3 protein: CATGLGATDTQYF
CDR3 DNA: TGTGCCACGGGACTGGGAGCCACAGATACTCAGTATTTT

V gene: TRBV27
D gene: NA
J gene: TRBJ2-3
clone size: NA
CDR3 length: 14
CDR3 protein: CASRGTGAKNTQYF
CDR3 DNA: TGTGCCAGCAGGGGGACGGGAGCGAAAAACACGCAGTATTTT

V gene: TRBV7-2
D gene: NA
J gene: TRBJ2-7
clone size: NA
CDR3 length: 13
CDR3 protein: CASSLVSAYEQYF
CDR3 DNA: TGTGCCAGCAGCTTAGTCTCGGCCTACGAGCAGTACTTC

V gene: TRBV6-1
D gene: NA
J gene: TRBJ2-6
clone size: NA
CDR3 length: 18
CDR3 protein: CASSPSGIELRRPNVLTF
CDR3 DNA: TGTGCCAGCAGTCCCTCAGGGATCGAGCTGAGAAGGCCCAACGTCCTGACTTTC

V gene: TRBV7-8
D gene: TRBD1
J gene: TRBJ2-1
clone size: few
CDR3 length: 13
CDR3 protein: CASSLGTGIEQFF
CDR3 DNA: TGTGCCAGCAGCCTTGGGACAGGGATCGAGCAGTTCTTC

V gene: TRBV9
D gene: TRBD2
J gene: TRBJ2-5
clone size: NA
CDR3 length: 14
CDR3 protein: CASSPGLAQETQYF
CDR3 DNA: TGTGCCAGCAGCCCGGGACTAGCACAAGAGACCCAGTACTTC

V gene: TRBV6-1
D gene: NA
J gene: TRBJ2-7
clone size: NA
CDR3 length: 15
CDR3 protein: CASTPAGVSTDKQYF
CDR3 DNA: TGTGCCAGCACCCCAGCGGGTGTGAGCACAGATAAGCAGTACTTC

V gene: TRBV27
D gene: TRBD2
J gene: TRBJ2-7
clone size: NA
CDR3 length: 15
CDR3 protein: CGGTLAGRSQDTQYF
CDR3 DNA: TGTGGCGGGACACTAGCGGGACGTTCCCAAGATACGCAGTACTTC

V gene: TRBV6-1
D gene: NA
J gene: TRBJ2-3
clone size: NA
CDR3 length: 14
CDR3 protein: CAGSLFASVNAQYF
CDR3 DNA: TGTGCCGGCAGTCTCTTTGCTAGCGTCAATGCGCAGTACTTT

V gene: TRBV6-1
D gene: NA
J gene: TRBJ2-3
clone size: NA
CDR3 length: 17
CDR3 protein: CASSGGPGGRDQDTQYF
CDR3 DNA: TGTGCCAGCAGTGGGGGCCCCGGGGGCCGAGACCAAGATACGCAGTATTTC

V gene: TRBV6-5
D gene: NA
J gene: TRBJ2-7
clone size: many
CDR3 length: 14
CDR3 protein: CASSYSAQTYEQYF
CDR3 DNA: TGTGCCAGCAGTTACTCGGCGCAAACCTACGAGCAGTACTTC

V gene: TRBV6-1
D gene: TRBD1
J gene: TRBJ1-1
clone size: NA
CDR3 length: 14
CDR3 protein: CASSEGTENTEAFF
CDR3 DNA: TGTGCCAGCAGTGAGGGGACAGAAAACACTGAAGCTTTCTTT

V gene: TRBV4-1
D gene: NA
J gene: TRBJ1-1
clone size: NA
CDR3 length: 14
CDR3 protein: CASSKGDINTDAFF
CDR3 DNA: TGCGCCAGCAGCAAGGGAGACATCAACACTGACGCTTTCTTT

V gene: TRBV3-1
D gene: NA
J gene: TRBJ2-5
clone size: NA
CDR3 length: 15
CDR3 protein: CASSQDFGAEETQYF
CDR3 DNA: TGTGCCAGCAGCCAAGATTTTGGGGCGGAAGAGACCCAGTACTTC

V gene: TRBV10-3
D gene: NA
J gene: TRBJ2-2
clone size: NA
CDR3 length: 15
CDR3 protein: CARRLQSGSPGALFF
CDR3 DNA: TGTGCCCGGAGACTCCAGTCCGGGAGTCCAGGTGCGCTGTTTTTT

V gene: TRBV6-1
D gene: TRBD2
J gene: TRBJ2-7
clone size: NA
CDR3 length: 20
CDR3 protein: CASSEVQSPSGGRTYNEQYF
CDR3 DNA: TGTGCCAGCAGTGAAGTTCAAAGCCCTAGCGGGGGACGTACCTACAATGAGCAGTACTTC

V gene: TRBV15
D gene: NA
J gene: TRBJ2-3
clone size: many
CDR3 length: 15
CDR3 protein: CATSRVLGSTDTQYF
CDR3 DNA: TGTGCCACCAGCAGAGTATTAGGAAGCACAGATACGCAGTATTTT

V gene: TRBV30
D gene: TRBD2
J gene: TRBJ2-2
clone size: NA
CDR3 length: 14
CDR3 protein: CAWMAGVLTGELFF
CDR3 DNA: TGTGCCTGGATGGCGGGAGTTCTTACCGGGGAGCTGTTTTTT

V gene: TRBV25-1
D gene: TRBD1
J gene: TRBJ1-1
clone size: NA
CDR3 length: 15
CDR3 protein: CASSEIGQGRYKAFF
CDR3 DNA: TGTGCCAGCAGTGAAATTGGACAGGGGCGATATAAAGCTTTCTTT

V gene: TRBV11-2
D gene: TRBD2
J gene: TRBJ2-3
clone size: NA
CDR3 length: 16
CDR3 protein: CASGRDGGRIKDTQYF
CDR3 DNA: TGTGCCAGCGGCCGCGACGGGGGGAGAATCAAAGATACGCAGTATTTT

V gene: TRBV10-3
D gene: NA
J gene: TRBJ2-2
clone size: NA
CDR3 length: 15
CDR3 protein: CALGLQSGITGALFF
CDR3 DNA: TGTGCCCTCGGACTCCAGTCCGGAATCACCGGGGCGCTGTTTTTT

V gene: TRBV20-1
D gene: NA
J gene: TRBJ1-5
clone size: few
CDR3 length: 14
CDR3 protein: CSAAPEYSNQPQHF
CDR3 DNA: TGCAGTGCTGCCCCAGAGTATAGCAATCAGCCCCAGCATTTT

V gene: TRBV10-3
D gene: NA
J gene: TRBJ2-3
clone size: NA
CDR3 length: 15
CDR3 protein: CAMGLQAVSPDEQYF
CDR3 DNA: TGTGCCATGGGACTCCAGGCTGTGAGTCCAGATGAGCAGTATTTT

V gene: TRBV6-5
D gene: TRBD1
J gene: TRBJ2-3
clone size: NA
CDR3 length: 16
CDR3 protein: CASSYQRGRSTDTQYF
CDR3 DNA: TGTGCCAGCAGTTACCAGAGGGGGCGGAGCACAGATACGCAGTATTTC

V gene: TRBV6-1
D gene: NA
J gene: TRBJ2-7
clone size: NA
CDR3 length: 14
CDR3 protein: CASHKDGFSYEQYF
CDR3 DNA: TGTGCCAGCCACAAGGACGGGTTCTCCTACGAGCAGTACTTC

V gene: TRBV4-1
D gene: NA
J gene: TRBJ2-1
clone size: NA
CDR3 length: 15
CDR3 protein: CASSQDEGGTYEQFF
CDR3 DNA: TGCGCCAGCAGCCAAGATGAGGGCGGCACCTACGAGCAGTTCTTC

V gene: TRBV12-3/TRBV12-4
D gene: TRBD2
J gene: TRBJ2-3
clone size: many
CDR3 length: 15
CDR3 protein: CASSLSGINPDTQYF
CDR3 DNA: TGTGCCAGCAGTCTTAGCGGGATTAATCCAGATACGCAGTATTTT

V gene: TRBV10-2
D gene: NA
J gene: TRBJ2-3
clone size: NA
CDR3 length: 13
CDR3 protein: CASSETDADIQYF
CDR3 DNA: TGCGCCAGCAGTGAGACCGACGCAGATATTCAGTATTTC